The rows below give T cell receptor beta chains drawn from one sample of a study of OX40 agonist ivuxolimab in advanced cancers. Libraries were prepared by immunoSEQ multiplex PCR; TCRdb keeps only in-frame clonotypes and omits some of them. The sample has tens of thousands of clones, under 95% seen once. The source was CD4+ or CD8+ T cells sorted from blood, collected in a trial of the OX40 agonist ivuxolimab. The receptors derive from an adult with an advanced solid tumor such as melanoma, head and neck, liver or kidney cancer. Both conserved end residues are part of each CDR3. Each record gives: clone size, D gene, V gene, CDR3 length, J gene, CDR3 protein, CDR3 DNA. The D gene is left open where the match is weak. Clone size is stated in some rows and not others, as once, few, many or a class when expanded.

size: .
D: TRBD1
V: TRBV7-3
length: 13
J: TRBJ2-2
CDR3: CASSLTGFGELFF
DNA: TGTGCCAGCAGCTTGACAGGGTTCGGGGAGCTGTTTTTT

size: .
D: .
V: TRBV5-1
length: 15
J: TRBJ2-2
CDR3: CASSFGGRDTGELFF
DNA: TGCGCCAGCAGCTTCGGGGGACGCGACACCGGGGAGCTGTTTTTT

size: .
D: .
V: TRBV7-9
length: 16
J: TRBJ2-1
CDR3: CASSPLGTRAYNEQFF
DNA: TGTGCCAGCAGCCCCCTTGGGACCCGAGCCTACAATGAGCAGTTCTTC

size: .
D: TRBD1
V: TRBV11-2
length: 14
J: TRBJ2-7
CDR3: CASSLDRGPYEQYF
DNA: TGTGCCAGCAGCTTGGACAGGGGGCCCTACGAGCAGTACTTC

size: .
D: .
V: TRBV10-3
length: 16
J: TRBJ2-7
CDR3: CAISEAALARPYEQYF
DNA: TGTGCCATCAGTGAGGCTGCGTTGGCCAGGCCTTACGAGCAGTACTTC

size: .
D: .
V: TRBV28
length: 17
J: TRBJ1-4
CDR3: CASSPNPLGLGVEKLFF
DNA: TGTGCCAGCAGCCCGAATCCTCTGGGTCTCGGAGTTGAAAAACTGTTTTTT

size: .
D: .
V: TRBV11-2
length: 18
J: TRBJ2-5
CDR3: CASSLELGASVGQETQYF
DNA: TGTGCCAGCAGCTTAGAATTAGGGGCTAGCGTGGGACAAGAGACCCAGTACTTC

size: once
D: TRBD2
V: TRBV5-5
length: 13
J: TRBJ2-1
CDR3: CASSLKAGFEQFF
DNA: TGTGCCAGCAGCTTGAAAGCGGGATTTGAGCAGTTCTTC

size: .
D: .
V: TRBV6-1
length: 15
J: TRBJ2-7
CDR3: CASPQWGMALDEQYF
DNA: TGTGCCAGCCCACAATGGGGGATGGCTCTGGACGAGCAGTACTTC

size: few
D: .
V: TRBV6-6
length: 14
J: TRBJ2-7
CDR3: CASSYSVGTYEQYF
DNA: TGTGCCAGCAGTTACTCCGTCGGAACCTACGAGCAGTACTTC

size: .
D: .
V: TRBV28
length: 13
J: TRBJ1-2
CDR3: CASSAEEYYGYTF
DNA: TGTGCCAGCAGCGCAGAAGAGTACTATGGCTACACCTTC

size: once
D: .
V: TRBV28
length: 13
J: TRBJ1-3
CDR3: CASREGSDNTIYF
DNA: TGTGCCAGCAGGGAAGGGTCTGATAACACCATATATTTT

size: few
D: TRBD2
V: TRBV28
length: 15
J: TRBJ2-1
CDR3: CASSSSLAGVNEQFF
DNA: TGTGCCAGCAGTTCGAGTCTAGCGGGAGTCAATGAGCAGTTCTTC

size: .
D: .
V: TRBV30
length: 15
J: TRBJ2-5
CDR3: CAWRTERRGQETQYF
DNA: TGTGCCTGGAGGACTGAGCGGAGGGGGCAAGAGACCCAGTACTTC

size: .
D: .
V: TRBV6-1
length: 13
J: TRBJ1-2
CDR3: CASSDLPAGGYTF
DNA: TGTGCCAGCAGTGACCTTCCCGCGGGTGGCTACACCTTC

size: .
D: .
V: TRBV7-2
length: 15
J: TRBJ2-2
CDR3: CASSLAAGSTGELFF
DNA: TGTGCCAGCAGCTTAGCGGCAGGGTCCACCGGGGAGCTGTTTTTT

size: .
D: .
V: TRBV11-2
length: 15
J: TRBJ2-2
CDR3: CASSPSGNEPGELFF
DNA: TGTGCCAGCAGCCCTTCCGGGAATGAGCCCGGGGAGCTGTTTTTT

size: once
D: .
V: TRBV11-2
length: 12
J: TRBJ2-1
CDR3: CASTQGGDEQFF
DNA: TGTGCCAGCACCCAGGGGGGCGATGAGCAGTTCTTC

size: .
D: .
V: TRBV4-1
length: 14
J: TRBJ1-1
CDR3: CASSQDSRNTEAFF
DNA: TGCGCCAGCAGCCAAGATAGCAGGAACACTGAAGCTTTCTTT

size: few
D: TRBD1
V: TRBV6-6
length: 14
J: TRBJ2-7
CDR3: CASSPGQGTGEQYF
DNA: TGTGCCAGCAGTCCAGGACAGGGGACGGGGGAGCAGTACTTC

size: .
D: .
V: TRBV5-1
length: 16
J: TRBJ2-3
CDR3: CASSPGDWRGLDTQYF
DNA: TGCGCCAGCAGCCCGGGGGACTGGAGAGGCTTAGATACGCAGTATTTT

size: .
D: TRBD2
V: TRBV4-1
length: 15
J: TRBJ2-3
CDR3: CASSAGWGGRDTQYF
DNA: TGCGCCAGCAGCGCTGGCTGGGGGGGGAGAGATACGCAGTATTTT

size: once
D: .
V: TRBV29-1
length: 11
J: TRBJ1-2
CDR3: CSVIVGGGYTF
DNA: TGCAGCGTTATTGTGGGGGGAGGCTACACCTTC

size: .
D: .
V: TRBV5-1
length: 14
J: TRBJ1-1
CDR3: CASRVDRENTEAFF
DNA: TGCGCCAGCAGGGTAGACAGAGAGAACACTGAAGCTTTCTTT

size: .
D: .
V: TRBV21-1
length: 15
J: TRBJ1-4
CDR3: CASSKVGPKNEKLFF
DNA: TGTGCCAGCAGCAAGGTCGGCCCCAAGAATGAAAAACTGTTTTTT

size: .
D: TRBD1
V: TRBV4-1
length: 16
J: TRBJ1-3
CDR3: CASSQPTGSSGNTIYF
DNA: TGCGCCAGCAGCCAACCGACAGGGAGTTCTGGAAACACCATATATTTT

size: .
D: .
V: TRBV20-1
length: 11
J: TRBJ2-5
CDR3: CSASPLETQYF
DNA: TGCAGTGCTAGCCCTCTGGAGACCCAGTACTTC

size: .
D: .
V: TRBV6-5
length: 13
J: TRBJ1-2
CDR3: CASTQRRFVGYTF
DNA: TGTGCCAGCACCCAAAGGCGGTTCGTAGGCTACACCTTC

size: .
D: .
V: TRBV7-6
length: 12
J: TRBJ1-4
CDR3: CASSLGSEKLFF
DNA: TGTGCCAGCAGCTTAGGGTCAGAAAAACTGTTTTTT

size: .
D: TRBD1
V: TRBV6-6
length: 15
J: TRBJ2-3
CDR3: CASSPRDSRADTQYF
DNA: TGTGCCAGCAGTCCCCGGGACAGCCGGGCAGATACGCAGTATTTT

size: .
D: .
V: TRBV14
length: 13
J: TRBJ2-5
CDR3: CASSQRARETQYF
DNA: TGTGCCAGCAGCCAACGCGCCCGGGAGACCCAGTACTTC

size: once
D: TRBD1
V: TRBV18
length: 14
J: TRBJ1-2
CDR3: CASSPDRADYGYTF
DNA: TGTGCCAGCTCACCGGACAGGGCGGACTATGGCTACACCTTC

size: .
D: .
V: TRBV4-2
length: 15
J: TRBJ2-2
CDR3: CASSQAPAASGELFF
DNA: TGTGCCAGCAGCCAAGCCCCCGCGGCATCCGGGGAGCTGTTTTTT

size: .
D: .
V: TRBV5-6
length: 14
J: TRBJ1-5
CDR3: CASSFLTGNQPQHF
DNA: TGTGCCAGCAGCTTTCTAACAGGCAATCAGCCCCAGCATTTT

size: .
D: TRBD1
V: TRBV5-6
length: 14
J: TRBJ1-3
CDR3: CASSGDRGRNTIYF
DNA: TGTGCCAGCAGTGGGGACAGGGGGCGAAACACCATATATTTT

size: few
D: .
V: TRBV30
length: 13
J: TRBJ1-5
CDR3: CAWSRDSNQPQHF
DNA: TGTGCCTGGAGTCGGGACAGCAATCAGCCCCAGCATTTT

size: .
D: TRBD1
V: TRBV7-3
length: 13
J: TRBJ2-7
CDR3: CASSLTTGGEQYF
DNA: TGTGCCAGCAGCTTAACGACAGGGGGCGAGCAGTACTTC

size: .
D: .
V: TRBV27
length: 16
J: TRBJ2-7
CDR3: CASSFAPGPSSYEQYF
DNA: TGTGCCAGCAGTTTTGCTCCGGGACCGAGCTCCTACGAGCAGTACTTC

size: .
D: .
V: TRBV29-1
length: 11
J: TRBJ1-1
CDR3: CSVVRATEAFF
DNA: TGCAGCGTTGTCCGGGCCACTGAAGCTTTCTTT

size: .
D: .
V: TRBV28
length: 15
J: TRBJ1-1
CDR3: CASSPPVWMNTEAFF
DNA: TGTGCCAGCAGCCCCCCCGTGTGGATGAACACTGAAGCTTTCTTT

size: .
D: TRBD2
V: TRBV9
length: 14
J: TRBJ2-7
CDR3: CASSVALAGAEQYF
DNA: TGTGCCAGCAGCGTAGCCCTAGCGGGAGCCGAGCAGTACTTC

size: .
D: TRBD1
V: TRBV5-4
length: 14
J: TRBJ2-1
CDR3: CASSRETGAGEQFF
DNA: TGTGCCAGCAGCCGGGAGACAGGGGCTGGTGAGCAGTTCTTC

size: few
D: TRBD2
V: TRBV11-2
length: 15
J: TRBJ2-1
CDR3: CASSVGTSGYNEQFF
DNA: TGTGCCAGCAGCGTCGGGACTAGCGGTTACAATGAGCAGTTCTTC

size: .
D: .
V: TRBV2
length: 14
J: TRBJ2-7
CDR3: CAALKSRTAYEQYF
DNA: TGTGCCGCTTTGAAGTCACGGACAGCCTACGAGCAGTACTTC

size: .
D: .
V: TRBV15
length: 15
J: TRBJ2-7
CDR3: CATSPRGQVTGEQYF
DNA: TGTGCCACCAGCCCTCGTGGGCAGGTCACGGGCGAGCAGTACTTC

size: .
D: TRBD1
V: TRBV4-2
length: 14
J: TRBJ2-3
CDR3: CASSRDRGEDTQYF
DNA: TGTGCCAGCAGCCGCGACAGGGGTGAAGATACGCAGTATTTT

size: .
D: .
V: TRBV7-6
length: 12
J: TRBJ1-1
CDR3: CASSLGVGVAFF
DNA: TGTGCCAGCAGCTTAGGGGTGGGGGTTGCTTTCTTT

size: .
D: .
V: TRBV19
length: 14
J: TRBJ2-2
CDR3: CASTLQGRAGELFF
DNA: TGTGCCAGTACCCTTCAGGGACGCGCCGGGGAGCTGTTTTTT

size: once
D: .
V: TRBV6-5
length: 15
J: TRBJ2-7
CDR3: CASSSAGGPFYEQYF
DNA: TGTGCCAGCAGTTCCGCCGGGGGACCTTTCTACGAGCAGTACTTC

size: .
D: .
V: TRBV14
length: 15
J: TRBJ2-5
CDR3: CASSPVTAGRETQYF
DNA: TGTGCCAGCAGCCCAGTGACGGCGGGCCGAGAGACCCAGTACTTC